Shown below are 23 T cell receptor beta chains from a single sample sequenced in a study of T cell responses to AZD1222 COVID-19 vaccine. TCRdb's copy holds only in-frame clones and misses some; the assay was immunoSEQ multiplex PCR. The sample yields about 130,000 clones, around 89% seen once. Specimen: peripheral blood, collected on day 0 of AZD1222 vaccination. The source is an adult in good health.

This chain uses TRBV14 with TRBJ1-2; TRBD1 is a possible D gene (5 bases). V shed 4 bases and J shed 3 bases, with 12 bases lying between them. Germline assignment: CDR1 SGHDN and CDR2 FVKESK. The length of the CDR3 is 14 residues. Written as DNA, the CDR3 is TGTGCCAGCAGCCGAGGGACCTTTGACTATGGCTACACCTTC. Translation: CASSRGTFDYGYTF.

CDR3 sequence: CASSYGLPSNQPQHF. CDR3 in DNA: TGTGCCAGCAGTTACGGGTTGCCAAGCAATCAGCCCCAGCATTTT. The chain employs TRBV6-5 and TRBJ1-5; D unresolved. The CDR3 contains 15 residues. Germline V gene sequence: CDR1 MNHEY, CDR2 SVGAGI. V lost 2 bases to trimming and J lost 1 base, with 9 bases between them.

This chain links TRBV25-1 with TRBJ2-7, with a tentative D call TRBD1 (6 bases). CDR3 size: 13 residues. Germline V gene lookup returns CDR1 MGHDK and CDR2 SYGVNS. The CDR3 loop reads CALHGTTLYEQYF. Here the CDR3 DNA reads TGTGCTTTGCACGGGACAACCCTCTACGAGCAGTACTTC.

V gene TRBV4-1 combines with J gene TRBJ1-3, with 9 bases that match TRBD1. With V trimmed by 0 bases and J by 2 bases, 5 bases remained unmatched. This CDR3 has 17 residues. The germline CDR1 and CDR2 sequences are MGHRA and YSYEKL. In DNA form, the CDR3 reads TGCGCCAGCAGCCAAGATGCGAACAGGGGGCCTGGAAACACCATATATTTT. Protein product: CASSQDANRGPGNTIYF.

V usage is TRBV13 and J usage is TRBJ1-1; 9 bases line up with TRBD1. This CDR3 is built from 15 residues. Germline V gene sequence: CDR1 PRHDT, CDR2 FYEKMQ (reference sequence). After removal of 4 bases from V and 7 bases from J, the junction contained 10 bases not matched to a gene. CDR3 amino acids: CASSWAGTGMREAFF. The CDR3 region has the DNA TGTGCCAGCAGCTGGGCCGGGACAGGGATGCGTGAAGCTTTCTTT.

This clone was recorded only once. The chain recombines TRBV4-3 with TRBJ1-2; 12 nucleotides agree with TRBD1. CDR3 length: 15 residues. Germline V CDR1 and CDR2: LGHNA, YSLEER. The V segment lost 0 bases and the J segment 8 bases; nucleotides outside the gene matches: 4. CDR3 protein: CASSQEGQGAEGYTF. As DNA, the CDR3 is TGCGCCAGCAGCCAAGAGGGACAGGGGGCGGAGGGCTACACCTTC.

The CDR3 nucleotides read TGTGCCAGCAGCTCTTGGACAGGGGGCTCTGGCTACACCTTC. Translating it yields CASSSWTGGSGYTF. The chain is built from TRBV11-3 and TRBJ1-2; 11 nucleotides line up with TRBD1. The J segment lost 7 bases and the V segment lost 4 bases, leaving 5 bases of the junction unmatched. This CDR3 has 14 residues. CDR1 is SGHNT, CDR2 YENEEA, per germline. Full variable domain (outside the CDR3, taken from reference TRBV11-3 and TRBJ1-2): EAGVVQSPRYKIIEKKQPVAFWCNPISGHNTLYWYLQNLGQGPELLIRYENEEAVDDSQLPKDRFSAERLKGVDSTLKIQPAELGDSAVYLCASSSWTGGSGYTFGSGTRLTVV.

The chain links TRBV4-3 to TRBJ2-7; TRBD1 matches 9 bases. CDR1 and CDR2 (germline): LGHNA, YSLEER. The CDR3 is 15 amino acids. The junction had 3 bases not matched to a gene; V was cut back by 0 bases and J by 3 bases. The CDR3 spells CASSQDWGQGYEQYF. The CDR3 nucleotides are TGCGCCAGCAGCCAAGATTGGGGACAGGGCTACGAGCAGTACTTC.

CDR3 sequence (DNA): TGTGCCAGCAGCCAACAGGGGTTCTCTGGAAACACCATATATTTT. This gives the protein CASSQQGFSGNTIYF. V gene TRBV5-4 combines with J gene TRBJ1-3, with 7 bases lining up with TRBD1. The CDR3 loop spans 15 amino acids. Germline V CDR1 and CDR2: SGHNT, YYREEE (reference sequence). After removal of 4 bases from V and 0 bases from J, the junction contained 4 bases not matched to a gene.

The CDR3 coding sequence is TGTGCCAGTAGTGATCCGGGACAGGGGGCCTACGAGCAGTACTTC. Its protein is CASSDPGQGAYEQYF. The rearrangement links TRBV19 to TRBJ2-7; 11 bases map to TRBD1. Germline loops: CDR1 LNHDA, CDR2 SQIVND (reference sequence). Trimming cost V 5 bases and J 2 bases; bases outside gene matches: 5. This CDR3 has 15 residues.

The chain links TRBV7-2 to TRBJ1-2; 9 bases fit TRBD1. The germline CDR1 and CDR2 sequences are SGHTA and FQGNSA. With V trimmed by 5 bases and J by 5 bases, 9 bases remained unmatched. The CDR3 runs to 15 residues. The CDR3: CASSPRTGVEYGYTF. The CDR3 nucleotides read TGTGCCAGCAGCCCAAGGACAGGGGTGGAGTATGGCTACACCTTC.

A single count supports this clone. The chain is built from TRBV19 and TRBJ1-6; no reliable D call. Germline V gene sequence: CDR1 LNHDA, CDR2 SQIVND (reference sequence). Between the trimmed V and J ends, which lost 4 bases and 0 bases, there was a span of 7 bases. CDR3 length equals 15 residues. Written as DNA, the CDR3 is TGTGCCAGTAGTAACCAAGGCTCCTATAATTCACCCCTCCACTTT. Translating it yields CASSNQGSYNSPLHF.

CDR3 in amino acids: CASSIGAYYGYTF. The CDR3 DNA is TGTGCCAGCAGCATAGGGGCCTACTATGGCTACACCTTC. The rearrangement uses TRBV5-8 and TRBJ1-2; possibly TRBD1 for D (5 bases). CDR1 and CDR2 from the germline V gene are SGHTS and YDEGEE. The CDR3 is 13 amino acids. Trimming left V 4 bases short and J 3 bases short, with 10 bases between.

The chain carries TRBV5-1 and TRBJ2-2; 8 positions match TRBD1. Looked up from germline, CDR1 is SGHRS and CDR2 is YFSETQ. This CDR3 contains 16 residues. After removal of 0 bases from V and 5 bases from J, the junction contained 6 bases not matched to a gene. The CDR3: CASSLGPRTGTGELFF. CDR3 bases: TGCGCCAGCAGCTTGGGACCAAGGACAGGGACCGGGGAGCTGTTTTTT.

The chain recombines TRBV7-2 with TRBJ2-2; D is unclear. The germline V gene encodes CDR1 SGHTA and CDR2 FQGNSA. The CDR3 length is 15 residues. V shed 2 bases and J shed 5 bases, with 12 bases lying between them. The CDR3 region has the DNA TGTGCCAGCAGCTTAAAGCAGATCGGGACCGGGGAGCTGTTTTTT. It translates to CASSLKQIGTGELFF.

The genes are TRBV9 and TRBJ1-1; D is uncertain. V lost 2 bases and J 4 bases, leaving 12 bases between the germline ends. Germline V gene data show CDR1 as SGDLS and CDR2 as YYNGEE. This CDR3 is built from 14 residues. The CDR3: CASSVTTYGTEAFF. DNA of the CDR3: TGTGCCAGCAGCGTTACAACGTATGGCACTGAAGCTTTCTTT.

This sequence joins TRBV23-1 and TRBJ2-7; 8 bases are a match to TRBD1. TRBV23-1 is annotated as an ORF whose role is uncertain. Trimming cost V 0 bases and J 5 bases; bases outside gene matches: 9. The CDR3 is made up of 16 amino acids. The CDR3 DNA follows: TGCGCCAGCAGTCAATCCCCGGGGCAGGGGGCCCACGAGCAGTACTTC. The encoded protein is CASSQSPGQGAHEQYF.

The genes are TRBV10-3 and TRBJ2-7, with 8 bases identical to TRBD2. Losses at the gene ends were 6 bases for V and 1 base for J; bases not matched to a gene: 8. CDR3 length: 15 residues. Germline V CDR1 and CDR2: ENHRY, SYGVKD. The CDR3 region has the DNA TGTGCCATCAGGGGGATAAGCGGGGGTTCCTACGAGCAGTACTTC. Translation gives CAIRGISGGSYEQYF.

The chain is built from TRBV7-8 and TRBJ2-7, with D perhaps TRBD2 (6 bases). From germline, CDR1 is SGHVS and CDR2 FQNEAQ. The CDR3 consists of 15 residues. V shed 1 base and J shed 2 bases, with 12 bases lying between them. CDR3 amino acids: CASSLVEGPPYEQYF. CDR3 nucleotides: TGTGCCAGCAGCTTAGTGGAGGGGCCCCCCTACGAGCAGTACTTC.

The chain couples TRBV30 to TRBJ2-7; 11 bases line up with TRBD2. Unmatched junction bases numbered 1, after V lost 0 bases and J lost 3 bases. This CDR3 spans 14 amino acids. From germline, CDR1 is GTSNPN and CDR2 SVGIG (reference sequence). CDR3 residues: CAWSVGTSGYEQYF. DNA of the CDR3: TGTGCCTGGAGTGTGGGGACTAGCGGCTACGAGCAGTACTTC.

This clone occurred a few times. The chain joins TRBV9 to TRBJ1-2; TRBD1 aligns across 7 bases. V shed 1 base and J 2 bases; nucleotides not matched to a gene: 8. Germline assignment: CDR1 SGDLS and CDR2 YYNGEE. The CDR3 length is 16 residues. CDR3 bases: TGTGCCAGCAGCGTATCGACCCAGGGGGACAACTATGGCTACACCTTC. It is translated as CASSVSTQGDNYGYTF.

The V call is TRBV11-2, the J call TRBJ2-2; unclear D gene. V dropped 5 bases and J dropped 6 bases, with 16 bases sitting between them. The CDR3 sequence is 15 residues long. Germline-derived CDR1 and CDR2 are SGHAT and FQNNGV. CDR3 region: CASSLDRSSPGELFF. CDR3 nucleotides: TGTGCCAGCAGCCTGGACCGGAGTTCTCCCGGGGAGCTGTTTTTT.

The rearrangement uses TRBV6-1 and TRBJ2-7; TRBD2 aligns across 13 bases. Per germline, CDR1 MNHNS and CDR2 SASEGT. V dropped 0 bases and J dropped 3; count of bases not matched to a gene: 5. CDR3 size: 17 residues. The CDR3 nucleotides are TGTGCCAGCAGTGAAGCAATGAGGACTAGCGGGAGCTACGAGCAGTACTTC. Encoded protein: CASSEAMRTSGSYEQYF.